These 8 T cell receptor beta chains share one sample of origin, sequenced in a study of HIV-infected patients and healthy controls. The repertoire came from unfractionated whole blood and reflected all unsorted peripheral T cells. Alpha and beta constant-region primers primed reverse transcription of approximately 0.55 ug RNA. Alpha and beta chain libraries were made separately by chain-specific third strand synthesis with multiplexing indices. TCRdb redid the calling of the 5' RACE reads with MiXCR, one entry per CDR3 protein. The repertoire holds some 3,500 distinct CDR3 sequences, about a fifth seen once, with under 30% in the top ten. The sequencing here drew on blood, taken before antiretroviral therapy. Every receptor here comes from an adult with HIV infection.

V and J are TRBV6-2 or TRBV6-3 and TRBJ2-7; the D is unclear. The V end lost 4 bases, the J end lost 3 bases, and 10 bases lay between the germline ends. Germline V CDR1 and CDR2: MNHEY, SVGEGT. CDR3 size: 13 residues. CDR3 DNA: TGTGCCAGCAGTTGGGCCCCCAACTACGAGCAGTACTTC. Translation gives CASSWAPNYEQYF.

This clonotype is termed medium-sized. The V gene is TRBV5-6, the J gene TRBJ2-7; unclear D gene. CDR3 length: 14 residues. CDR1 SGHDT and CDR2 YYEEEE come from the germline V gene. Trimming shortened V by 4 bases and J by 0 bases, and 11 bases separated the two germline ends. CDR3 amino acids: CASSGDGSSYEQYF. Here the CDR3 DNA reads TGTGCCAGCAGCGGAGACGGTAGCTCCTACGAGCAGTACTTC.

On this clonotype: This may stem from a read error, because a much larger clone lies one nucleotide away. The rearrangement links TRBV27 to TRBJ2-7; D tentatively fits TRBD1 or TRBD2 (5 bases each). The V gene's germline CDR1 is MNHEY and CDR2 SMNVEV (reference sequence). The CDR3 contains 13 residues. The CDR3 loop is CARSSGTAYEQYF. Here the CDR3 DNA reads TGTGCCCGCAGTTCCGGGACGGCATACGAGCAGTACTTC.

The CDR3 loop reads CASSELLIAGREETQYF. CDR3 in DNA: TGTGCCAGCAGTGAATTGCTGATAGCGGGGAGGGAAGAGACCCAGTACTTC. The rearrangement links TRBV25-1 to TRBJ2-5; 8 positions match TRBD2. This CDR3 is built from 17 residues. The germline V gene has CDR1 MGHDK and CDR2 SYGVNS. Germline trimming cut 1 base from V and 3 bases from J; bases unmatched to any gene: 10.

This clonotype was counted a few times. The CDR3, as DNA: TGCAGTGCTAGGGGCGGAAAGGACACTGAAGCTTTCTTT. This sequence encodes CSARGGKDTEAFF. The chain couples TRBV20-1 to TRBJ1-1; D uncertain. Trimming cost V 3 bases and J 3 bases, with 11 bases left between them. The CDR3 consists of 13 residues. The germline V gene encodes CDR1 DFQATT and CDR2 SNEGSKA (reference sequence).

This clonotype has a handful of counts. The CDR3 sequence: CASSINRGTTDTQYF. In DNA, the CDR3 is TGTGCCAGTAGTATTAACAGGGGAACCACAGATACGCAGTATTTT. V and J are TRBV19 and TRBJ2-3; 7 bases align to TRBD1. Germline CDR1 LNHDA, CDR2 SQIVND (reference sequence). V was pared by 3 bases and J by 2 bases, with 5 bases of the junction left unmatched. The CDR3 runs 15 residues.

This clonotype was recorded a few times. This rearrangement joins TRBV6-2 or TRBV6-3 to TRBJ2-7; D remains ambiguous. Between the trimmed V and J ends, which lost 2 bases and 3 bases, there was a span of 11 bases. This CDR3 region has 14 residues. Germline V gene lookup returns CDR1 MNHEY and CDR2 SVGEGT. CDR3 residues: CASSYLGPNYEQYF. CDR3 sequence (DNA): TGTGCCAGCAGTTACCTCGGGCCCAACTACGAGCAGTACTTC.

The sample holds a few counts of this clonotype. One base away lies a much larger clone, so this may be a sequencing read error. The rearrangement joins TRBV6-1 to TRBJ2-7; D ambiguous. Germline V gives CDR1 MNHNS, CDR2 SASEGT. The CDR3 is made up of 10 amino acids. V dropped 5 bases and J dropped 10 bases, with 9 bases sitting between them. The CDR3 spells CASSSQDQYF. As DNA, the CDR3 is TGTGCCAGCAGTTCCCAGGATCAGTACTTC.